This TCR beta chain is from a study of T-cell memory formation after mild COVID-19 (dated by TCRdb to the early 2020s). Describing the broader study: TCR sequence clusters from the two donors were largely donor specific. T-cell clones expanding and contracting after mild COVID-19 in two donors were tracked by longitudinal TCRalpha and TCRbeta repertoire sequencing. The cohort comprised two young, previously healthy adult volunteers, one female and one male. Study-level results and caveats: Some responding clones were detected in pre-infection memory, suggesting pre-existing cross-reactive memory T cells joined the SARS-CoV-2 response. Contracting CD4+ clones were found mainly in CM and EM memory subsets, while CD8+ clones were enriched in EMRA. SARS-CoV-2 specificity of the second-wave clones peaking on day 37 was not confirmed. The study covered only a couple of mild cases, and larger cohorts including severe cases with pre-infection samples were considered necessary. Balanced CD4/CD8 phenotypes were observed for clones contracting from day 15 to 85, whereas a bias towards CD4+ was observed for a second wave of clones expanding from day 15 to 37.

TCRdb lists the instrument as Illumina NovaSeq 6000. Using 5'RACE with constant-segment primers, TCRalpha and TCRbeta cDNA libraries were constructed, with sample barcodes and unique molecular identifiers added in the process. Trizol reagent was used to extract RNA from every sample. Libraries were amplified in two PCR steps, with a second sample barcode and Illumina TruSeq adapters added in the second step. The libraries were sequenced on an Illumina NovaSeq using 2 x 150 bp paired-end reads. From the authors' description of their analysis: Demultiplexing of reads and collapsing into UMI-guided consensus sequences were performed with migec v1.2.7. With mixcr v2.1.11, UMI consensuses were aligned to TRA and TRB V and J templates and assembled into clonotypes. A clonotype was counted as expanded or contracted only if both edgeR and NoisET called the change significant, with noise models trained on biological replicates. edgeR calls used a false discovery rate-adjusted p below 0.01 and a log2 fold-change threshold of 1. PCA with hierarchical clustering of max-normalized trajectories of the 1000 most abundant clonotypes was used as exploratory dynamics analysis. Separately sequenced CD4+ and CD8+ repertoires were used to assign a CD4 or CD8 phenotype to each responding clone. Using fastp trimming at Q25 and MiXCR clonotype assembly, TCRdb reanalyzed the public sequencing data and kept in-frame beta chains. Each entry merges the rows of one CDR3 protein and shows their most common DNA and genes. The V and J calls reflect TCRdb's pipeline rather than the authors' work. This sample gives around 440,000 distinct CDR3 sequences in total; 15% to 20% of them show up just once. The ten largest clonotypes hold roughly an eighth of the sample.

PBMCs were isolated by Ficoll-Paque density gradient centrifugation. Of note for this clonotype: This receptor's antigen is unknown. Within one base of it there is no much larger clone, and no base qualities were kept.

From the cysteine through the phenylalanine, the CDR3 covers 12 amino acids. The only DNA kept is the CDR3, 36 bases in frame from the first base. Sequences DFQATT (CDR1) and SNEGSKA (CDR2) are obtained from the germline V gene (reference sequence). The V and J ends are trimmed by 6 bases and 7 bases, leaving 15 bases between them. The clonotype comes from an adult woman who had mild COVID-19 (a few samples of this study predate the infection). The sample titles of this study are shuffled in the database, so cell type and time point are left out; the donor was told from shared clones. The sequence links TRBV20-1 to TRBJ2-5; no D gene can be assigned with confidence. The sequenced sample was PBMCs or a T cell subset sorted from them (not recorded which). The DNA is as follows: TGCAGTGCAACTCCCGGCGGCGGGACCCAGTACTTC. This gives the protein CSATPGGGTQYF.